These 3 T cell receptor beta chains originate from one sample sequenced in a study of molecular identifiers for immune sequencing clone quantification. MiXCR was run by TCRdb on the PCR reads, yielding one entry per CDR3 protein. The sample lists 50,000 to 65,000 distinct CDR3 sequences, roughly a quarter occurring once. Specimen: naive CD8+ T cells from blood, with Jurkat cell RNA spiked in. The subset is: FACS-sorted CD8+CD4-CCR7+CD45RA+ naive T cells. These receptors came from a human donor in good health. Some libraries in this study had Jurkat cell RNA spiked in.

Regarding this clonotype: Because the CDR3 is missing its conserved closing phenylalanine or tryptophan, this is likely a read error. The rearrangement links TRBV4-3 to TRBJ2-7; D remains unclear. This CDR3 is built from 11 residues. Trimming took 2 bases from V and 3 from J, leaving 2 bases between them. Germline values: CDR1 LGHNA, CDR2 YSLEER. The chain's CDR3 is CASSQSYEQYI. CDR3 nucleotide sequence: TGCGCCAGCAGCCAAAGCTACGAGCAGTACATC.

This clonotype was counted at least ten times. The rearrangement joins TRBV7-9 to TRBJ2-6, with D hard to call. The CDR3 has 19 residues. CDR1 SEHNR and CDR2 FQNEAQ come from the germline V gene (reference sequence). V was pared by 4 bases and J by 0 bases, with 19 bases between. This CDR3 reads CASSYLSVSRSSGANVLTF. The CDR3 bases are TGTGCCAGCAGCTATCTGAGTGTGAGCCGAAGCTCTGGGGCCAACGTCCTGACTTTC.

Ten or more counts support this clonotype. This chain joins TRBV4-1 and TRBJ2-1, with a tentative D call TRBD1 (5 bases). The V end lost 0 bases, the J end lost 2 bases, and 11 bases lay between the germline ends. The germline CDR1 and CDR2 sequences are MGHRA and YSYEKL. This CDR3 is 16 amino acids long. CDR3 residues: CASSQDKAGTYNEQFF. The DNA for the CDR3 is TGCGCCAGCAGCCAAGATAAGGCAGGGACCTACAATGAGCAGTTCTTC.